A selection of T cell receptor beta chains follows, all from one sample in a study of T cell responses to AZD1222 COVID-19 vaccine. TCRdb keeps only in-frame clones here, not all; method: immunoSEQ multiplex PCR. The sample yields about 150,000 clones, 93% seen once. The sample was peripheral blood, taken on day 0 of AZD1222 vaccination. These receptors were obtained from an adult in good health. CDR3s include the opening cysteine and the closing phenylalanine or tryptophan. Fields, in order: CDR3 length, D gene, J gene, V gene, clone size, CDR3 DNA, CDR3 protein. The D gene is left open where the match is weak. Some rows mark clone size as missing; the rest say once, few, many or name a class of expanded clone.

length: 13
D: -
J: TRBJ2-7
V: TRBV6-5
size: -
DNA: TGTGCCAGCACGGAACCGGCTACCTACGAGCAGTACTTC
CDR3: CASTEPATYEQYF

length: 13
D: TRBD1
J: TRBJ2-3
V: TRBV5-1
size: -
DNA: TGCGCCAGCAGCCCGGACAGGGGAGATACGCAGTATTTT
CDR3: CASSPDRGDTQYF

length: 12
D: -
J: TRBJ2-1
V: TRBV5-6
size: -
DNA: TGTGCCAGCAGCTCACCGGTGAATGAGCAGTTCTTC
CDR3: CASSSPVNEQFF

length: 14
D: -
J: TRBJ2-7
V: TRBV5-6
size: -
DNA: TGTGCCAGCAGCTTAAGGCACAAAACCTACGAGCAGTACTTC
CDR3: CASSLRHKTYEQYF

length: 15
D: -
J: TRBJ1-3
V: TRBV3-1/TRBV3-2
size: -
DNA: TGTGCCAGCAGCCAGGGGAGTTTCTCTGGAAACACCATATATTTT
CDR3: CASSQGSFSGNTIYF

length: 13
D: TRBD2
J: TRBJ2-1
V: TRBV30
size: -
DNA: TGTGCCTTGAATAGCGGGATAAACAATGAGCAGTTCTTC
CDR3: CALNSGINNEQFF

length: 12
D: -
J: TRBJ1-1
V: TRBV6-5
size: -
DNA: TGTGCCAGTTCTGGGTTGAACACTGAAGCTTTCTTT
CDR3: CASSGLNTEAFF

length: 17
D: TRBD2
J: TRBJ2-7
V: TRBV7-3
size: -
DNA: TGTGCCAGCAGCCCCTCCGGGACTAGCGGGAGAGATGGCGAGCAGTACTTC
CDR3: CASSPSGTSGRDGEQYF

length: 16
D: TRBD2
J: TRBJ2-3
V: TRBV10-2
size: -
DNA: TGCGCCAGCAGCCCGACTAGCTATGGCCCCACAGATACGCAGTATTTT
CDR3: CASSPTSYGPTDTQYF

length: 15
D: -
J: TRBJ1-1
V: TRBV5-6
size: once
DNA: TGTGCCAGCAGTCTACAGGGACGGATGAACACTGAAGCTTTCTTT
CDR3: CASSLQGRMNTEAFF

length: 17
D: TRBD2
J: TRBJ2-1
V: TRBV19
size: -
DNA: TGTGCCAGTAGTTCCCCGGGACTAGCGGAGGGGGAGGATGAGCAGTTCTTC
CDR3: CASSSPGLAEGEDEQFF

length: 14
D: TRBD1
J: TRBJ1-1
V: TRBV5-4
size: -
DNA: TGTGCCAGCAGAATGGACAGGGAAGTGCCTGAAGCTTTCTTT
CDR3: CASRMDREVPEAFF

length: 17
D: TRBD1
J: TRBJ1-2
V: TRBV7-9
size: -
DNA: TGTGCCAGCAGTCTACATGGACAGGTCCACGGAAACTATGGCTACACCTTC
CDR3: CASSLHGQVHGNYGYTF

length: 16
D: -
J: TRBJ1-5
V: TRBV2
size: -
DNA: TGTGCCAGCAGTGTGAGGGGGGCTTATAGCAATCAGCCCCAGCATTTT
CDR3: CASSVRGAYSNQPQHF

length: 12
D: -
J: TRBJ1-2
V: TRBV5-1
size: -
DNA: TGCGCCAGCAGCCAGAATAACTATGGCTACACCTTC
CDR3: CASSQNNYGYTF

length: 16
D: TRBD2
J: TRBJ2-5
V: TRBV9
size: -
DNA: TGTGCCAGCAGCGTAGGCCTAGCGGGAGGGCCTGAGACCCAGTACTTC
CDR3: CASSVGLAGGPETQYF

length: 16
D: TRBD2
J: TRBJ2-1
V: TRBV7-2
size: -
DNA: TGTGCCAGCAGCTTGAGCGGGAGGAGCTCCTACAATGAGCAGTTCTTC
CDR3: CASSLSGRSSYNEQFF

length: 11
D: -
J: TRBJ2-1
V: TRBV14
size: -
DNA: TGTGCCAGCAGCCCCTTCAATGAGCAGTTCTTC
CDR3: CASSPFNEQFF

length: 15
D: -
J: TRBJ1-3
V: TRBV2
size: -
DNA: TGTGCCAGCAGCGACCCACAGGGACCTGGAAACACCATATATTTT
CDR3: CASSDPQGPGNTIYF